Below are 9 T cell receptor beta chains sequenced from a single sample in a study of shared clonotypes between healthy human individuals. Using immunoSEQ multiplex PCR, the repertoire was profiled, and TCRdb retains in-frame clones only, with some absent. The sample records roughly 2.4 million clones, 95% being singletons. The sample consisted of naive CD4+ T cells sorted from blood. Subset described: CD45RA+ positively selected. The receptors here all came from a man in his late teens or twenties in good health.

A remark on this clone: The junction and the germline gene differ at one end; a read error may be behind it. The chain has TRBV4-1 and TRBJ2-5; D possibly corresponds to TRBD2 (7 bases). The germline gives CDR1 MGHRA, CDR2 YSYEKL. This CDR3 is 16 amino acids long. In nucleotides, the CDR3 is TGCGCCAGCAGGCAAGAGGGGGGGATAGGGGAACAGACCCAGTACTTC. Its translation is CASRQEGGIGEQTQYF.

The CDR3 region has the DNA TGTGCCATCAGTGGGACTAGCCCGAACACCGGGGAGCTGTTTTTT. Translated: CAISGTSPNTGELFF. The chain links TRBV10-3 to TRBJ2-2; the match to TRBD2 covers 8 bases. Germline V gives CDR1 ENHRY, CDR2 SYGVKD. The CDR3 is 15 amino acids. Trimming at V came to 4 bases and at J to 0 bases, leaving 1 base not matched to a gene.

This chain joins TRBV30 and TRBJ2-1, with D unresolved. Germline CDR1 GTSNPN, CDR2 SVGIG (reference sequence). CDR3 length equals 12 residues. V was shortened by 1 base and J by 8 bases, with 9 bases between the two germline ends. Here the CDR3 reads CAWSGFRDEQFF. CDR3 nucleotides: TGTGCCTGGAGTGGGTTTCGGGATGAGCAGTTCTTC.

This clone was observed a single time. This chain uses TRBV30 with TRBJ2-7; D may be TRBD2 (5 bases). V was shortened by 0 bases and J by 6 bases, with 9 bases between the two germline ends. Germline CDR1 reads GTSNPN; CDR2 reads SVGIG (reference sequence). CDR3 size: 12 residues. The chain's CDR3 is CAWSVIRGEQYF. The CDR3 region has the DNA TGTGCCTGGAGTGTAATTCGGGGCGAGCAGTACTTC.

The chain uses TRBV6-5 and TRBJ1-2, with D hard to call. V was shortened by 7 bases and J by 5 bases, with 8 bases between the two germline ends. The CDR3 length is 11 residues. Germline CDR1 is MNHEY and CDR2 is SVGAGI. The CDR3 is CASNEGYGYTF. CDR3 DNA sequence: TGTGCCAGCAATGAAGGATATGGCTACACCTTC.

This clone has more than one count but fewer than ten. V usage is TRBV19 and J usage is TRBJ1-4; the D gene is possibly TRBD1 (5 bases). CDR1 and CDR2 (germline): LNHDA, SQIVND (reference sequence). The CDR3 totals 14 residues. The V gene lost 7 bases and the J gene lost 0 bases, with 9 bases spanning the gap. The CDR3 spells CASNRQTTNEKLFF. As DNA, the CDR3 is TGTGCCAGTAATCGACAGACAACTAATGAAAAACTGTTTTTT.

The J gene is TRBJ2-5, the V gene TRBV9, with 7 bases aligning to TRBD1. This CDR3 comprises 12 residues. V dropped 4 bases and J dropped 4; count of bases not matched to a gene: 1. CDR1 is SGDLS, CDR2 YYNGEE, per germline. The CDR3 protein is CASSRQGETQYF. CDR3 DNA sequence: TGTGCCAGCAGCCGACAGGGAGAGACCCAGTACTTC.

This chain links TRBV30 with TRBJ1-4; D unclear. With 0 bases removed from V and 7 bases from J, the gap between germline ends came to 6 bases. Germline-derived CDR1 and CDR2 are GTSNPN and SVGIG (reference sequence). The length of the CDR3 is 12 residues. CDR3 in DNA: TGTGCCTGGAGTGTGTGGGGTGAAAAACTGTTTTTT. This encodes CAWSVWGEKLFF.

The rearrangement links TRBV10-3 to TRBJ2-2; 8 bases are a match to TRBD2. The ends lost 10 bases at V and 1 base at J; junction bases unmatched: 8. The CDR3 loop spans 15 amino acids. CDR1 ENHRY and CDR2 SYGVKD come from the germline V gene. The DNA for the CDR3 is TGTGCCACCCTTAGCGGGAAGGGGAACACCGGGGAGCTGTTTTTT. Its translation is CATLSGKGNTGELFF.